The 26 T cell receptor beta chains below come from one sample, sequenced in a study of cytomegalovirus exposure and HLA in healthy donors. The PCR employed 60 Vbeta primers together with 13 Jbeta primers. Profiling relied on immunoSEQ multiplex PCR, and the TCRdb table lists in-frame clones only, not all of them. The sample holds roughly 130,000 clones, roughly three quarters seen once. The sample was PBMCs. The origin of the receptors is a woman aged 35 to 49 in good health and CMV-seronegative.

The chain has TRBV5-1 and TRBJ2-2; D possibly corresponds to TRBD2 (5 bases). Trimming shortened V by 1 base and J by 7 bases, and 11 bases separated the two germline ends. The germline gives CDR1 SGHRS, CDR2 YFSETQ. The CDR3 is 14 residues long. CDR3 residues: CASSLLGAGGELFF. CDR3 nucleotides: TGCGCCAGCAGCTTGTTAGGTGCGGGCGGGGAGCTGTTTTTT.

As for this clone: Germline and junction disagree at one end, which may indicate a read error. The genes are TRBV7-9 and TRBJ2-2, with 8 bases matching TRBD1. The germline gives CDR1 SEHNR, CDR2 FQNEAQ (reference sequence). The CDR3 loop spans 16 amino acids. The CDR3 DNA follows: TGTTCCAGCAGCCCGAGACAGGGGTCTGACACCGGGGAGCTGTTTTTT. Amino acid sequence: CSSSPRQGSDTGELFF.

The rearrangement uses TRBV7-9 and TRBJ2-2; D may be TRBD2 (5 bases). CDR1 and CDR2 (germline): SEHNR, FQNEAQ (reference sequence). The length of the CDR3 is 19 residues. Between the trimmed V and J ends, which lost 6 bases and 0 bases, there was a span of 23 bases. CDR3 loop: CASSGWGAGVGPNTGELFF. The DNA of the CDR3 is TGTGCCAGCAGTGGTTGGGGTGCGGGCGTCGGCCCGAACACCGGGGAGCTGTTTTTT.

This rearrangement joins TRBV2 to TRBJ1-2; TRBD1 agrees at 7 bases. The CDR3 loop spans 13 amino acids. V gave up 8 bases and J gave up 4 bases; unmatched junction bases: 7. Germline lookup yields CDR1 SNHLY and CDR2 FYNNEI. The CDR3 sequence is CASGQGGAYGYTF. As DNA, the CDR3 is TGTGCCAGCGGTCAGGGGGGTGCCTATGGCTACACCTTC.

This clone has more than one count but fewer than ten. This chain joins TRBV2 and TRBJ1-4, with 9 bases matching TRBD1. Germline loops: CDR1 SNHLY, CDR2 FYNNEI. J lost 8 bases, V lost 4 bases, and 5 bases had no gene match. The CDR3 loop spans 14 amino acids. The CDR3 here is CASSGRTGAEKLFF. The CDR3 coding sequence is TGTGCCAGCAGTGGAAGGACAGGGGCGGAAAAACTGTTTTTT.

The rearrangement links TRBV2 to TRBJ2-7; possible D gene TRBD1, 7 bases. CDR1 is SNHLY and CDR2 is FYNNEI in the germline V gene. This CDR3 has 12 residues. Deletions cut 6 bases from V and 5 bases from J, with 11 bases between. The CDR3: CASREGADEQYF. The CDR3 bases are TGTGCCAGCAGGGAGGGGGCTGACGAGCAGTACTTC.

J is TRBJ1-2 and V is TRBV27, with unresolved D. The CDR3 sequence is 15 residues long. Germline CDR1 is MNHEY and CDR2 is SMNVEV (reference sequence). V was clipped by 2 bases and J by 7 bases, with 17 bases between them. DNA of the CDR3: TGTGCCAGCAGTTTAGGACTCCCTGGTGCTGCTGGCTACACCTTC. Translating it yields CASSLGLPGAAGYTF.

The gene calls are TRBV27 and TRBJ2-7; a weak D match, TRBD2 (6 bases). Per germline, CDR1 MNHEY and CDR2 SMNVEV (reference sequence). This CDR3 contains 13 residues. V dropped 0 bases and J dropped 6 bases, with 9 bases sitting between them. The CDR3 sequence: CASSLSEGSEQYF. In DNA form, the CDR3 reads TGTGCCAGCAGTTTATCGGAGGGGAGCGAGCAGTACTTC.

The J gene is TRBJ1-2, the V gene TRBV28; D not resolved. Trimming took off 6 bases at V and 1 base at J, with 12 bases between the two ends. Germline CDR1 MDHEN, CDR2 SYDVKM. The CDR3 has 14 residues. CDR3 DNA: TGTGCCAGCAGGTGGGAGTATGGTAACTATGGCTACACCTTC. Translating it yields CASRWEYGNYGYTF.

A single count supports this clone. The J gene is TRBJ1-5, the V gene TRBV10-3; TRBD1 aligns across 8 bases. Germline V gene lookup returns CDR1 ENHRY and CDR2 SYGVKD. The CDR3 totals 16 residues. The trim removed 6 bases at V and 0 bases at J, leaving 7 bases unmatched. CDR3 sequence reads: CAIRQGGIGSNQPQHF. The DNA for the CDR3 is TGTGCCATCAGACAGGGGGGGATAGGTAGCAATCAGCCCCAGCATTTT.

The rearrangement uses TRBV19 and TRBJ2-3; perhaps TRBD2 as D (6 bases). The CDR3 totals 15 residues. Germline-derived CDR1 and CDR2 are LNHDA and SQIVND (reference sequence). Trimming took 1 base from V and 4 from J, leaving 12 bases between them. The CDR3 protein is CASSIGVGGPDTQYF. DNA for the CDR3: TGTGCCAGTAGTATAGGGGTGGGAGGCCCAGATACGCAGTATTTT.

The chain joins TRBV9 to TRBJ2-7; the match to TRBD1 covers 11 bases. Germline V gene sequence: CDR1 SGDLS, CDR2 YYNGEE. Unmatched junction bases numbered 14, after V lost 2 bases and J lost 7 bases. The CDR3 spans 17 residues. The CDR3 bases are TGTGCCAGCAGCGTCCTCCCTCTCGGACAGGGGGCGAGGGAGCAGTACTTC. Its translation is CASSVLPLGQGAREQYF.

Turning to this clone: Germline and junction disagree at one end, which may indicate a read error. The gene calls are TRBV6-5 and TRBJ1-4; weak D call: TRBD1 (6 bases). This CDR3 spans 12 amino acids. Germline V gives CDR1 MNHEY, CDR2 SVGAGI. The CDR3: CASRDSAEKLFF. The CDR3 DNA reads as TGTGCCAGCAGGGACAGCGCTGAAAAGCTGTTTTTT.

In regard to this clone: One end of the junction varies from germline; a read error may be responsible. CDR3 in DNA: TGTGCCAGCACCTTAGCCGGGAGAAACAGTCAGTACTTC. It encodes CASTLAGRNSQYF. This rearrangement joins TRBV28 to TRBJ2-4; tentative D call: TRBD2 (6 bases). CDR1 is MDHEN, CDR2 SYDVKM, per germline. This CDR3 spans 13 amino acids.

The rearrangement joins TRBV2 to TRBJ2-7, with 8 bases that match TRBD1. The germline CDR1 and CDR2 sequences are SNHLY and FYNNEI. The CDR3 has 14 amino acids. Trimming took 6 bases from V and 5 from J; bases not matched to a gene: 9. CDR3 sequence: CASRKAAGGDEQYF. DNA of the CDR3: TGTGCCAGCAGGAAGGCGGCAGGGGGCGACGAGCAGTACTTC.

This clone was seen a single time. The chain couples TRBV7-2 to TRBJ2-5; D may be TRBD1 (6 bases). Trimming removed 3 bases at V and 2 bases at J, with 10 bases between. Germline loops: CDR1 SGHTA, CDR2 FQGNSA. The CDR3 length is 14 residues. The CDR3 coding sequence is TGTGCCAGCAGCTTCGATAGGGGGCAAGAGACCCAGTACTTC. It translates to CASSFDRGQETQYF.

The chain employs TRBV5-1 and TRBJ2-6, with 7 bases fitting TRBD1. J gave up 1 base and V 4 bases, and 2 bases lay outside the gene matches. This CDR3 is built from 15 residues. CDR1 and CDR2 (germline): SGHRS, YFSETQ. CDR3 coding DNA: TGCGCCAGCAGCCCGGACAGGTCTGGGGCCAACGTCCTGACTTTC. This sequence encodes CASSPDRSGANVLTF.

V is TRBV6-5 and J is TRBJ2-7; TRBD2 matches 13 bases. With 5 bases clipped from V and 2 bases from J, the junction kept 3 bases outside the gene matches. The length of the CDR3 is 15 residues. Germline V gene data show CDR1 as MNHEY and CDR2 as SVGAGI. The CDR3 sequence is CASSPTSGRAYEQYF. The DNA of the CDR3 is TGTGCCAGCAGTCCAACTAGCGGGAGGGCCTACGAGCAGTACTTC.

The CDR3, as DNA: TGTGCCAGCAGCTTCCGGGGGGGGAACACTGAAGCTTTCTTT. Translated, it gives CASSFRGGNTEAFF. The rearrangement uses TRBV7-8 and TRBJ1-1, with D maybe TRBD1 (5 bases). Trimming pared 3 bases from V and 1 base from J, leaving 9 bases between. Germline V CDR1 and CDR2: SGHVS, FQNEAQ. The CDR3 is 14 residues long.

The chain links TRBV5-6 to TRBJ2-5; 7 bases match TRBD2. The CDR3 loop spans 14 amino acids. The junction had 4 bases not matched to a gene; V was cut back by 0 bases and J by 5 bases. Germline V lookup: CDR1 SGHDT, CDR2 YYEEEE. The CDR3 loop is CASSLGQGGETQYF. The CDR3 bases are TGTGCCAGCAGCTTGGGTCAGGGAGGGGAGACCCAGTACTTC.

The chain combines TRBV30 with TRBJ2-7, with 7 bases lining up with TRBD1. The CDR3 loop spans 13 amino acids. Trimming removed 0 bases from V and 6 bases from J; junction bases left unmatched: 5. From germline, CDR1 is GTSNPN and CDR2 SVGIG (reference sequence). The CDR3: CAWSVQGGSEQYF. CDR3 coding DNA: TGTGCCTGGAGTGTACAAGGGGGCTCCGAGCAGTACTTC.

The chain joins TRBV5-1 to TRBJ2-2; D might be TRBD1 (5 bases). Trimming pared 3 bases from V and 0 bases from J, leaving 9 bases between. The germline gives CDR1 SGHRS, CDR2 YFSETQ. This CDR3 has 15 residues. The CDR3 reads CASSSGPSNTGELFF. The CDR3 region has the DNA TGCGCCAGCAGCTCAGGGCCTTCGAACACCGGGGAGCTGTTTTTT.

V and J are TRBV9 and TRBJ2-5; D is uncertain. CDR3 length equals 14 residues. V shed 4 bases and J shed 1 base, with 11 bases lying between them. The germline gives CDR1 SGDLS, CDR2 YYNGEE. This CDR3 reads CASSPPASQETQYF. CDR3 DNA sequence: TGTGCCAGCAGCCCCCCGGCTAGCCAAGAGACCCAGTACTTC.

This clone has a handful of counts. The rearrangement links TRBV7-6 to TRBJ1-4; 10 nucleotides match TRBD1. The germline CDR1 and CDR2 sequences are SGHVS and FNYEAQ. V trimming: 6 bases; J trimming: 8 bases; junction bases outside the gene matches: 12. This CDR3 spans 16 amino acids. CDR3 in DNA: TGTGCCAGCAGTCCAAGCCCGGGACAGGGGTCCGAAAAACTGTTTTTT. Residues: CASSPSPGQGSEKLFF.

The chain uses TRBV9 and TRBJ2-2, with D perhaps matching TRBD2 (6 bases). The germline V and J ends were trimmed by 2 bases and 7 bases, with 18 bases remaining between them. Looked up from germline, CDR1 is SGDLS and CDR2 is YYNGEE. The CDR3 runs 16 residues. The CDR3 coding sequence is TGTGCCAGCAGCGTGACTAGACGCCTTGGAGGCGGGGAGCTGTTTTTT. Translating it yields CASSVTRRLGGGELFF. Combining the CDR3 with reference TRBV9 and TRBJ2-2 gives the whole variable domain DSGVTQTPKHLITATGQRVTLRCSPRSGDLSVYWYQQSLDQGLQFLIQYYNGEERAKGNILERFSAQQFPDLHSELNLSSLELGDSALYFCASSVTRRLGGGELFFGEGSRLTVL.

CDR3 coding DNA: TGTGCCAGCAGTTTACTCTCTTCGCTGGGAGACACCATATATTTT. Translating it yields CASSLLSSLGDTIYF. V gene TRBV28 combines with J gene TRBJ1-3, with D unclear. The germline V gene has CDR1 MDHEN and CDR2 SYDVKM. The CDR3 sequence is 15 residues long. V shed 2 bases and J shed 8 bases, with 16 bases lying between them.